This T cell receptor beta chain was found in a study of OX40 agonist ivuxolimab in advanced cancers. Study at large: Participants could have had prior anti-PD-1, anti-PD-L1 or anti-CTLA-4 therapy, and approximately 40% had some.

The CDR3 is 12 residues long. V was pared by 4 bases and J by 10 bases, with 12 bases between. CDR1 SGHRS and CDR2 YFSETQ come from the germline V gene. Individuals having autoimmune disease history or systemic immunosuppression were not enrolled. Generated by immunoSEQ multiplex PCR, the TCRdb table keeps only in-frame clones and is missing some. The table includes approximately 23,000 clones, 80% to 90% detected once. The V gene is TRBV5-1, the J gene TRBJ2-1, with D uncertain. This sequence originates from an adult with an advanced solid tumor such as melanoma, head and neck, liver or kidney cancer. Sequences were derived from CD4+ or CD8+ T cells sorted from blood, sampled in a trial of the OX40 agonist ivuxolimab. The CDR3 coding sequence is TGCGCCAGCAGCCCCACCCGGGTGGAGCAGTTCTTC. It yields the protein CASSPTRVEQFF.